The 5 T cell receptor beta chains presented below share a single source sample, sequenced in a study of OX40 agonist ivuxolimab in advanced cancers. The data were produced by immunoSEQ multiplex PCR, yet TCRdb's version contains in-frame clones alone and is incomplete. Of 70,000 to 80,000 clones in the sample, 85% to 95% were seen once. The sample here was CD4+ or CD8+ T cells sorted from blood, taken in a trial of the OX40 agonist ivuxolimab. These receptors were collected from an adult with an advanced solid tumor such as melanoma, head and neck, liver or kidney cancer.

This clone occurred once. The J gene is TRBJ2-7, the V gene TRBV11-3, with D possibly matching TRBD2 (5 bases). The V end was cut by 3 bases, the J end by 1 base, with 13 bases between. The CDR3 is 15 residues long. Germline loops: CDR1 SGHNT, CDR2 YENEEA. CDR3 sequence: CASSFDTGGSYEQYF. The CDR3 DNA reads TGTGCCAGCAGCTTCGACACGGGCGGGTCCTACGAGCAGTACTTC.

V gene TRBV6-1 combines with J gene TRBJ2-5; D might be TRBD1 (6 bases). V dropped 8 bases and J dropped 5 bases, with 15 bases sitting between them. Germline lookup yields CDR1 MNHNS and CDR2 SASEGT. The CDR3 is 13 residues long. CDR3 sequence reads: CASGGFTDETQYF. CDR3 in DNA: TGTGCCAGCGGGGGCTTTACAGATGAGACCCAGTACTTC.

With respect to this clone: This sample also contains other DNA sequences that code for the same CDR3. This sequence joins TRBV4-1 and TRBJ2-1; D ambiguous. The CDR3 sequence is 11 residues long. V was trimmed by 1 base and J by 7 bases, leaving 2 bases between them. Germline CDR1 reads MGHRA; CDR2 reads YSYEKL. The CDR3 region is CASSQGNEQFF. CDR3 sequence (DNA): TGCGCCAGCAGCCAAGGTAATGAGCAGTTCTTC.

V gene TRBV9 combines with J gene TRBJ2-1; 12 bases are a match to TRBD2. The CDR3 has 16 amino acids. Germline V lookup: CDR1 SGDLS, CDR2 YYNGEE. The J segment lost 5 bases and the V segment lost 1 base, leaving 4 bases of the junction unmatched. CDR3 bases: TGTGCCAGCAGCGTACTAGCGGGGGGGCGTAACAATGAGCAGTTCTTC. Amino acid sequence: CASSVLAGGRNNEQFF.

V gene TRBV4-1 combines with J gene TRBJ2-2, with 10 bases matching TRBD1. V trimming: 4 bases; J trimming: 4 bases; junction bases outside the gene matches: 3. CDR3 size: 15 residues. Germline loops: CDR1 MGHRA, CDR2 YSYEKL. The CDR3 DNA reads as TGCGCCAGCAGCCCAGGACAGGGGGTCACCGGGGAGCTGTTTTTT. This codes for CASSPGQGVTGELFF.